Listed below are T cell receptor beta chains from one sample, sequenced in a study of CD4 T cells in relation to SARS-CoV-2 and coronaviruses. Here immunoSEQ multiplex PCR was the method, and the copy in TCRdb shows in-frame clones only, minus some. In the table there are roughly 63,000 clones, approximately 94% of which are singletons. Sequenced: naive CD4+ T cells from PBMCs. The receptors here all came from a human donor in good health. CDR3s include the opening cysteine and the closing phenylalanine or tryptophan. The D gene is left open where the match is weak. Size tells how often a clone was seen (once, few, many) or the class of an expanded clone, and some rows leave it out.

d_gene,j_gene,abundance,len,v_gene,CDR3nt,CDR3aa
.,TRBJ2-7,.,14,TRBV5-1,TGCGCCAGCAGCTTGGGGGAATCCCTCCACGAGCAGTACTTC,CASSLGESLHEQYF
.,TRBJ1-4,.,15,TRBV25-1,TGTGCCAGCAGTGTACGACAGATAACTAATGAAAAACTGTTTTTT,CASSVRQITNEKLFF
.,TRBJ2-5,.,11,TRBV30,TGTGCCTGGAGTACTCGAGAGACCCAGTACTTC,CAWSTRETQYF
.,TRBJ2-1,.,13,TRBV27,TGTGCCAGCAGTTTATCTTCCCCCAATGAGCAGTTCTTC,CASSLSSPNEQFF
.,TRBJ2-6,.,15,TRBV2,TGTGCCAGCACCGGGGGACTTCTCGGGGCCAACGTCCTGACTTTC,CASTGGLLGANVLTF
.,TRBJ2-3,.,15,TRBV5-1,TGCGCCAGCAGCTTGAGCGGGCCGGGCACAGATACGCAGTATTTT,CASSLSGPGTDTQYF
.,TRBJ2-7,once,15,TRBV11-1,TGTGCCAGCAGCTTTGAGGCCAGGCGACCCTACGAGCAGTACTTC,CASSFEARRPYEQYF
.,TRBJ1-1,once,17,TRBV18,TGTGCCAGCTCACCACCCCGTCGCGGCGGGTTGAACACTGAAGCTTTCTTT,CASSPPRRGGLNTEAFF
.,TRBJ1-5,.,17,TRBV19,TGTGCCAGTAGTATAGATCGGGGCGGCGCTAGCAATCAGCCCCAGCATTTT,CASSIDRGGASNQPQHF
TRBD1,TRBJ2-5,once,16,TRBV25-1,TGTGCCAGCGACGCCGGGACAGGTGCCCCCCAAGAGACCCAGTACTTC,CASDAGTGAPQETQYF
.,TRBJ2-1,.,14,TRBV24-1,TGTGCCACCAGTGATTCTCTGCGAGGATACGAGCAGTTCTTC,CATSDSLRGYEQFF
TRBD1,TRBJ1-6,.,14,TRBV2,TGTGCCAGCGGACAGGGAAAGTATAATTCACCCCTCCACTTT,CASGQGKYNSPLHF
.,TRBJ1-2,.,13,TRBV9,TGTGCCAGCAGCGGACAGACGCTTGGCGGCTACACCTTC,CASSGQTLGGYTF
TRBD1,TRBJ1-6,.,17,TRBV7-9,TGTGCCAGCAGCCCAGACAGGGGGGGACCCTATAATTCACCCCTCCACTTT,CASSPDRGGPYNSPLHF
.,TRBJ2-1,.,16,TRBV2,TGTGCCAGCAGTGCCTGGCGGAGAAGCTCCTACAATGAGCAGTTCTTC,CASSAWRRSSYNEQFF
.,TRBJ2-7,.,15,TRBV2,TGTGCCAGCAGCCCTCCCCCTAGGGGCTCCTACGAGCAGTACTTC,CASSPPPRGSYEQYF
TRBD2,TRBJ2-5,.,17,TRBV4-1,TGCGCCAGCAGCTCGCCCTTCGGGTCTAGCGGAAAAGAGACCCAGTACTTC,CASSSPFGSSGKETQYF
.,TRBJ1-4,.,14,TRBV5-1,TGCGCCAGCAGCCTATTGTCAACTAATGAAAAACTGTTTTTT,CASSLLSTNEKLFF
.,TRBJ2-1,.,17,TRBV4-1,TGCGCCAGCAGCCTCCAACTTACTAGCCCTTCCTACAATGAGCAGTTCTTC,CASSLQLTSPSYNEQFF
TRBD2,TRBJ2-5,.,17,TRBV18,TGTGCCAGCTCACCACCTCCTAGCGGGAGGGCCAGGGAGACCCAGTACTTC,CASSPPPSGRARETQYF
.,TRBJ1-3,.,13,TRBV5-1,TGCGCCAGCAGCTTGGCCCCCGAGCGGGCCATATATTTT,CASSLAPERAIYF
TRBD2,TRBJ2-7,.,17,TRBV3-1/TRBV3-2,TGTGCCAGCAGCCAAGAGGGGGGACTAGCGGGAGGTTACGAGCAGTACTTC,CASSQEGGLAGGYEQYF
.,TRBJ1-1,.,15,TRBV10-2,TGCGCCACCATTCCCCCACTTGACAGAAACTTTGAAGCTTTCTTT,CATIPPLDRNFEAFF
TRBD2,TRBJ2-3,.,17,TRBV28,TGTGCCAGCAGTTTATGGACTAGCGGGAGGGGGGGAGATACGCAGTATTTT,CASSLWTSGRGGDTQYF
.,TRBJ2-3,.,16,TRBV5-1,TGCGCCAGCAGCTTGGAGGGCGGTTTAAGTGCAGATACGCAGTATTTT,CASSLEGGLSADTQYF
.,TRBJ2-3,.,13,TRBV5-8,TGTGCCAGCACCGCAATGTCCGTCCATACGCAGTATTTT,CASTAMSVHTQYF
.,TRBJ2-7,.,14,TRBV5-6,TGTGCCAGCAGCTTGTTTTTTAAGGGCTACGAGCAGTACTTC,CASSLFFKGYEQYF
.,TRBJ1-1,once,16,TRBV29-1,TGCAGCGTTGAAGATTCGTCGGGTTCGCGGAACACTGAAGCTTTCTTT,CSVEDSSGSRNTEAFF
.,TRBJ1-2,.,15,TRBV9,TGTGCCAGCAGCGTAGCAGAGACCGCTAACTATGGCTACACCTTC,CASSVAETANYGYTF
.,TRBJ1-2,.,14,TRBV20-1,TGCAGTGCTAGTCCTCAAGTGACTAACTATGGCTACACCTTC,CSASPQVTNYGYTF
.,TRBJ1-2,.,15,TRBV19,TGTGCCAGTAGTCTCCAGGTGCTAGCTAACTATGGCTACACCTTC,CASSLQVLANYGYTF
TRBD1,TRBJ1-4,.,15,TRBV7-9,TGTGCCAGCAGCCCAACAGGGGGCGCGTTTGAAAAACTGTTTTTT,CASSPTGGAFEKLFF
.,TRBJ1-2,.,15,TRBV5-6,TGTGCCAGCACTTGGTTCGCTGGAGCGGGTTATGGCTACACCTTC,CASTWFAGAGYGYTF
TRBD1,TRBJ2-2,.,15,TRBV19,TGTGCCAGTATTACGTCGTGGCAGGGGGCCGGGGAGCTGTTTTTT,CASITSWQGAGELFF
.,TRBJ2-1,.,12,TRBV11-2,TGTGCCAGCAGCTTAGCTAGATATGAGCAGTTCTTC,CASSLARYEQFF
.,TRBJ1-1,.,15,TRBV2,TGTGCCAGCCACTTTACAGGGACCGGGAGCACTGAAGCTTTCTTT,CASHFTGTGSTEAFF
.,TRBJ2-5,.,15,TRBV11-3,TGTGCCAGCAGCTTAGACGGACAGCGCCAAGAGACCCAGTACTTC,CASSLDGQRQETQYF
TRBD1,TRBJ1-5,.,14,TRBV15,TGTGCCACCAGGATTACAGGGGACCATCAGCCCCAGCATTTT,CATRITGDHQPQHF
TRBD1,TRBJ2-5,.,14,TRBV10-3,TGTGCCATACAGGACAGGCTGTACCAAGAGACCCAGTACTTC,CAIQDRLYQETQYF
TRBD2,TRBJ2-3,once,19,TRBV7-2,TGTGCCAGCAGCTCCCCCTCTGGGCTAGCGGGAGTGGTAGGAGATACGCAGTATTTT,CASSSPSGLAGVVGDTQYF
TRBD2,TRBJ2-3,.,15,TRBV5-1,TGCGCCAGCAGCAAGACTAGCGGGGGAACAGATACGCAGTATTTT,CASSKTSGGTDTQYF
.,TRBJ1-1,.,13,TRBV7-3,TGTGCCAGCAGCTTAAACTCGAACACTGAAGCTTTCTTT,CASSLNSNTEAFF
.,TRBJ2-7,.,14,TRBV18,TGTGCCAGCTCATCCCGGGACGGGACCTACGAGCAGTACTTC,CASSSRDGTYEQYF
.,TRBJ1-6,.,15,TRBV5-1,TGCGCCAGCAGCTTGGGGCCCGCGGGGAATTCACCCCTCCACTTT,CASSLGPAGNSPLHF
.,TRBJ2-4,.,12,TRBV28,TGTGCCAGCTCCCTCGCCAAAAACATTCAGTACTTC,CASSLAKNIQYF
TRBD1,TRBJ2-6,.,15,TRBV28,TGTGCCAGCAGTTCAGGGGGCTCTGGGGCCAACGTCCTGACTTTC,CASSSGGSGANVLTF
.,TRBJ2-5,.,13,TRBV29-1,TGCAGCGTTGAGCGGTTAGGCGGAGAGACCCAGTACTTC,CSVERLGGETQYF
.,TRBJ1-1,few,14,TRBV5-1,TGCGCCAGCAGCTTGGTGAGGACACCAACTGAAGCTTTCTTT,CASSLVRTPTEAFF
TRBD1,TRBJ2-7,.,18,TRBV6-1,TGTGCCAGCAGTGAAGGACAGGGGGCGCGTCACCGACCAAGCGAGCAGTACTTC,CASSEGQGARHRPSEQYF
TRBD2,TRBJ2-1,.,16,TRBV5-1,TGCGCCAGCAGCTTTCTAGCGGGAGTCAGGTACAATGAGCAGTTCTTC,CASSFLAGVRYNEQFF
.,TRBJ1-1,.,15,TRBV2,TGTGCCAGCACCGTAGATGGGGGGCGAAACACTGAAGCTTTCTTT,CASTVDGGRNTEAFF